Below, one TCR beta chain is given with its context. In the authors' workflow: It was from reference gene primer amplification that nucleated cell counts were estimated. Sequencing was performed with immunoSEQ multiplex PCR; in TCRdb, only in-frame clones are kept and a portion is missing. V, J and clone size were drawn from that table, and D and trimming were deduced from the DNA. The sample shows roughly 250,000 clones, 84% of them seen only once. CDR1 is LGHNA and CDR2 is YSLEER in the germline V gene. The CDR3 extends over 15 amino acids. With 4 bases removed from V and 3 bases from J, the gap between germline ends came to 12 bases. The sample belongs to a study of blood T cell repertoires in COVID-19. Study as a whole: The study drew acute and convalescent COVID-19 samples from the United States, Italy and Spain. Sources were T cells, B-cell-depleted T cells, or PBMCs; the material itself was cDNA or gDNA.

Source material: peripheral blood. The clonotype originates from a human donor in a cohort sampled during active COVID-19. The rearrangement uses TRBV4-3 and TRBJ1-4, with D possibly being TRBD1 (6 bases). The CDR3 reads CASSLRGQPNEKLFF. In DNA, the CDR3 is TGCGCCAGCAGCCTACGAGGACAGCCTAATGAAAAACTGTTTTTT.